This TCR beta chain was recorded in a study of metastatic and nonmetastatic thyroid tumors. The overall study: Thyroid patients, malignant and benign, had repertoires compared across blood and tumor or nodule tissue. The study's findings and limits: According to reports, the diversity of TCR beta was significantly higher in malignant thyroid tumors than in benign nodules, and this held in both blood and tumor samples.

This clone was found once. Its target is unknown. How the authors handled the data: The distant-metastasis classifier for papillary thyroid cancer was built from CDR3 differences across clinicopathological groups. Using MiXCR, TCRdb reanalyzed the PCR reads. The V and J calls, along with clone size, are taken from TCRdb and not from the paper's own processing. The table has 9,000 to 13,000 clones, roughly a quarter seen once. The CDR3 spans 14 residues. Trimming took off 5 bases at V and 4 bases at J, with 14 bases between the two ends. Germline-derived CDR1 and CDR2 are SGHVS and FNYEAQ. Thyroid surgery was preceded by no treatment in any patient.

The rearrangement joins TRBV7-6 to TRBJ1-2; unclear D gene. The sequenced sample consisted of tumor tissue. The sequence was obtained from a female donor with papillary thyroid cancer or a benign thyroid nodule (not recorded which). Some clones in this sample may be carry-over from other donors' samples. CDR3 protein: CASSDRAHSYGYTF. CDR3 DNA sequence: TGTGCCAGCAGCGACCGCGCGCACAGCTATGGCTACACCTTC. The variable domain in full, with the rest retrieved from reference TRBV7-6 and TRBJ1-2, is GAGVSQSPRYKVTKRGQDVALRCDPISGHVSLYWYRQALGQGPEFLTYFNYEAQQDKSGLPNDRFSAERPEGSISTLTIQRTEQRDSAMYRCASSDRAHSYGYTFGSGTRLTVV.